These 9 T cell receptor beta chains share one sample of origin, sequenced in a study of T cell responses to AZD1222 COVID-19 vaccine. Clones were read by immunoSEQ multiplex PCR, and TCRdb kept only the in-frame ones, dropping some. The sample holds more than 50,000 clones, 87% seen once. This material consisted of peripheral blood, taken 28 days after the second AZD1222 dose. The receptors here all came from an adult who received the AZD1222 COVID-19 vaccine.

J is TRBJ2-5 and V is TRBV9; TRBD2 aligns across 13 bases. Trimming at V came to 3 bases and at J to 1 base, leaving 6 bases not matched to a gene. CDR1 and CDR2 from the germline V gene are SGDLS and YYNGEE. CDR3 length: 17 amino acids. The CDR3 sequence is CASSAGLAGALQETQYF. CDR3 sequence (DNA): TGTGCCAGCAGCGCCGGACTAGCGGGAGCCCTCCAAGAGACCCAGTACTTC.

Sample share makes this clone medium-sized. The chain carries TRBV2 and TRBJ2-3, with D tentatively TRBD1 (6 bases). The V end was cut by 3 bases, the J end by 0 bases, with 10 bases between. Germline V gives CDR1 SNHLY, CDR2 FYNNEI. This CDR3 is built from 15 residues. The CDR3 loop is CASSEAGASTDTQYF. CDR3 nucleotide sequence: TGTGCCAGCAGTGAGGCAGGGGCTAGCACAGATACGCAGTATTTT.

In this sample, this clone turned up a few times. The rearrangement joins TRBV6-5 to TRBJ2-7, with 8 bases lining up with TRBD2. The CDR3 is made up of 13 amino acids. V was pared by 10 bases and J by 2 bases, with 7 bases of the junction left unmatched. Germline-derived CDR1 and CDR2 are MNHEY and SVGAGI. CDR3 protein: CATEGLGTYEQYF. The CDR3 DNA reads TGTGCCACCGAGGGACTAGGCACCTACGAGCAGTACTTC.

V and J are TRBV19 and TRBJ1-2, with unresolved D. The CDR3 is made up of 11 amino acids. Trimming removed 3 bases from V and 8 bases from J, with 7 bases in between. Germline V gene lookup returns CDR1 LNHDA and CDR2 SQIVND (reference sequence). The CDR3 DNA reads as TGTGCCAGTAGTATTGGTGGCGGCTACACCTTC. This codes for CASSIGGGYTF.

The chain recombines TRBV11-2 with TRBJ1-4; TRBD1 matches 9 bases. Germline CDR1 SGHAT, CDR2 FQNNGV. Germline trimming cut 4 bases from V and 8 bases from J; bases unmatched to any gene: 8. This CDR3 has 15 residues. The CDR3 loop is CASSSWTGVEEKLFF. The DNA for the CDR3 is TGTGCCAGCAGCTCTTGGACAGGGGTGGAAGAAAAACTGTTTTTT.

The chain couples TRBV9 to TRBJ2-3; perhaps TRBD2 as D (8 bases). The CDR3 is made up of 17 amino acids. Looked up from germline, CDR1 is SGDLS and CDR2 is YYNGEE. V was cut by 3 bases and J by 5 bases, with 22 bases left in between. The CDR3 here is CASSAPGTRGQGDTQYF. The CDR3, as DNA: TGTGCCAGCAGCGCTCCCGGGACTAGGGGGCAGGGAGATACGCAGTATTTT.

This clone was observed a single time. The V and J genes are TRBV28 and TRBJ2-3, with 7 positions matching TRBD2. With V trimmed by 6 bases and J by 4 bases, 10 bases remained unmatched. The CDR3 sequence is 15 residues long. Germline loops: CDR1 MDHEN, CDR2 SYDVKM. The CDR3 bases are TGTGCCAGCAGCCGTGGGCTAGCGGCTTCAGATACGCAGTATTTT. Translating it yields CASSRGLAASDTQYF.

The chain carries TRBV11-2 and TRBJ2-7; 9 nucleotides match TRBD2. The CDR3 length is 15 residues. Per germline, CDR1 SGHAT and CDR2 FQNNGV. The ends lost 5 bases at V and 7 bases at J; junction bases unmatched: 12. CDR3 in amino acids: CASSLRLAAEMEQYF. The CDR3 DNA reads as TGTGCCAGCAGCCTCCGACTAGCGGCCGAGATGGAGCAGTACTTC.

The genes are TRBV3-1 (or the pseudogene TRBV3-2) and TRBJ2-5, with a tentative D call TRBD2 (5 bases). V lost 3 bases and J 2 bases, leaving 10 bases between the germline ends. The CDR3 is 14 amino acids. From germline, CDR1 is LGHDT and CDR2 YNNKEL (reference sequence). CDR3 bases: TGTGCCAGCAGCCAGGGGAGCGGTCAAGAGACCCAGTACTTC. Translated, it gives CASSQGSGQETQYF.